This T cell receptor beta chain stems from a study of blood T cell repertoires in COVID-19. Study context: Researchers got acute and convalescent COVID-19 samples from the United States, Italy and Spain. From T cells, B-cell-depleted T cells, or PBMCs came the material, which was cDNA or gDNA.

Authors' data handling: How many nucleated cells were present was estimated from reference gene primer amplification. Method: immunoSEQ multiplex PCR; TCRdb's copy keeps in-frame clones and lacks some. V, J and clone size were drawn from that table, and D and trimming were deduced from the DNA. Among 100,000 to 120,000 clones listed, roughly 80% were seen once. Germline trimming cut 5 bases from V and 10 bases from J; bases unmatched to any gene: 12. CDR3 length equals 15 residues. Germline V gives CDR1 SGHAT, CDR2 FQNNGV. The chain combines TRBV11-2 with TRBJ2-2; 8 nucleotides match TRBD1. This clonotype originated in a woman between 70 and 85 years old with acute or convalescent COVID-19. The material sequenced was peripheral blood. CDR3 amino acids: CASSPDRGRPMELFF. The CDR3 bases are TGTGCCAGCAGCCCAGACAGGGGCAGGCCGATGGAGCTGTTTTTT. The whole variable domain, remainder taken from reference TRBV11-2 and TRBJ2-2, is EAGVAQSPRYKIIEKRQSVAFWCNPISGHATLYWYQQILGQGPKLLIQFQNNGVVDDSQLPKDRFSAERLKGVDSTLKIQPAKLEDSAVYLCASSPDRGRPMELFFGEGSRLTVL.